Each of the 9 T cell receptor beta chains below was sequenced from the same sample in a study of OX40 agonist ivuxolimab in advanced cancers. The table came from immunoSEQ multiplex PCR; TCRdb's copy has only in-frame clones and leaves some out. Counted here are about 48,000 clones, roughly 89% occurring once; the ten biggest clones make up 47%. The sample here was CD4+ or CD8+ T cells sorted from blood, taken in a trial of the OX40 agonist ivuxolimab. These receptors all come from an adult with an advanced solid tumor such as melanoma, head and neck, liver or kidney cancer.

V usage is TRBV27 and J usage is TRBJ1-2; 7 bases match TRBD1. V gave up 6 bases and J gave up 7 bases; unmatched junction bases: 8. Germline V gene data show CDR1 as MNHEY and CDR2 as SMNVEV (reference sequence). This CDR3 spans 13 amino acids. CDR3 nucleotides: TGTGCCAGCAGGTGGCCAGGGGGTTCTGGCTACACCTTC. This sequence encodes CASRWPGGSGYTF.

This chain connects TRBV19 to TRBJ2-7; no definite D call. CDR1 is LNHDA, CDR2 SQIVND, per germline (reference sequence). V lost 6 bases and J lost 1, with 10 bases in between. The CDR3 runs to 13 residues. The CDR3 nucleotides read TGTGCCAGTAGGGGCCAGGCATCCTACGAGCAGTACTTC. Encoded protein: CASRGQASYEQYF.

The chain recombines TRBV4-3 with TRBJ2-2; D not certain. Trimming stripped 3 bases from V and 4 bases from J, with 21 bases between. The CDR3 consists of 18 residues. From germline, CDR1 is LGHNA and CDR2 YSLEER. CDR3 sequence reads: CASSHYSSEGSGTGELFF. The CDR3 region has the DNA TGCGCCAGCAGCCATTACTCCTCAGAAGGGTCGGGCACCGGGGAGCTGTTTTTT.

For the CDR3, the DNA is TGTGCCTGGAGGGAGCGGGGGGTAAATGAGCAGTTCTTC. It specifies CAWRERGVNEQFF. This sequence joins TRBV30 and TRBJ2-1, with 9 nucleotides matching TRBD2. Germline trimming cut 3 bases from V and 7 bases from J; bases unmatched to any gene: 4. Germline V lookup: CDR1 GTSNPN, CDR2 SVGIG (reference sequence). The CDR3 extends over 13 amino acids. Complete variable domain (other parts from reference TRBV30 and TRBJ2-1): SQTIHQWPATLVQPVGSPLSLECTVEGTSNPNLYWYRQAAGRGLQLLFYSVGIGQISSEVPQNLSASRPQDRQFILSSKKLLLSDSGFYLCAWRERGVNEQFFGPGTRLTVL.

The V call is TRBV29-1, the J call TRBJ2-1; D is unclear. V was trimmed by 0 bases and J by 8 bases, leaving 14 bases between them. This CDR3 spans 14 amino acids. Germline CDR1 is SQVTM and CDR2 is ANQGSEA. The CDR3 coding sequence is TGCAGCGTTGAAGATGTTACCCCCCAGGATGAGCAGTTCTTC. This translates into CSVEDVTPQDEQFF.

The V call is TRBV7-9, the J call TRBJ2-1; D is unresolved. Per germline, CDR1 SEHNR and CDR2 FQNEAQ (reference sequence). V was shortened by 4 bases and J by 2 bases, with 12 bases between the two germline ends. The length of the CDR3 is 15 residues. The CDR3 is CASSWTEDPYNEQFF. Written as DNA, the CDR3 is TGTGCCAGCAGCTGGACCGAGGACCCCTACAATGAGCAGTTCTTC. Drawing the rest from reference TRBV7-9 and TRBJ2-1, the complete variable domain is DTGVSQNPRHKITKRGQNVTFRCDPISEHNRLYWYRQTLGQGPEFLTYFQNEAQLEKSRLLSDRFSAERPKGSFSTLEIQRTEQGDSAMYLCASSWTEDPYNEQFFGPGTRLTVL.

CDR3 protein: CASSSDRDTQETQYF. CDR3 nucleotides: TGTGCCAGCAGCTCAGACCGGGACACCCAAGAGACCCAGTACTTC. The chain couples TRBV5-4 to TRBJ2-5, with D tentatively TRBD1 (6 bases). Trimming took 3 bases from V and 1 from J, leaving 13 bases between them. The length of the CDR3 is 15 residues. Germline CDR1 is SGHNT and CDR2 is YYREEE (reference sequence).

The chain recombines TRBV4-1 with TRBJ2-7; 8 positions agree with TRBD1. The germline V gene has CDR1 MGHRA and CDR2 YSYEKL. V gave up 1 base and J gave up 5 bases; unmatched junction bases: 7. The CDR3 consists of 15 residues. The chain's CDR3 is CASSQVVRGLDEQYF. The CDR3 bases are TGCGCCAGCAGCCAAGTTGTCAGGGGGCTGGACGAGCAGTACTTC.

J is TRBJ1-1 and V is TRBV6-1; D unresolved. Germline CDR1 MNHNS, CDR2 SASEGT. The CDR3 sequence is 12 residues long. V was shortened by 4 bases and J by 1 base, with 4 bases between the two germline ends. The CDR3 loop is CASSVGNTEAFF. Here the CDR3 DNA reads TGTGCCAGCAGTGTAGGGAACACTGAAGCTTTCTTT.